The 29 T cell receptor beta chains reported below all come from one sample, sequenced in a study of CD8 T cells in Susac syndrome. With random hexamers, 0.5 to 1 ug RNA was reverse transcribed. TCRdb reprocessed the immunoSEQ multiplex PCR reads via MiXCR and lists one record per CDR3 protein. Seen here are about 69,000 distinct CDR3 sequences, over 90% observed once, and the top ten hold around 0.25%. The material sequenced was CD8+ T cells from PBMCs. The receptor source for this set is a human donor in good health.

This chain links TRBV6-2 or TRBV6-3 with TRBJ2-7, with D maybe TRBD1 (5 bases). CDR3 size: 14 residues. The germline gives CDR1 MNHEY, CDR2 SVGEGT. V lost 5 bases to trimming and J lost 3 bases, with 14 bases between them. The CDR3 DNA sequence: TGTGCCAGCAGTCCACCCGAGACAGACTACGAGCAGTACGTC. Translated: CASSPPETDYEQYV.

The chain combines TRBV3-1 with TRBJ2-3, with a tentative D call TRBD2 (7 bases). V lost 4 bases to trimming and J lost 2 bases, with 25 bases between them. CDR3 length: 19 amino acids. Germline V gene lookup returns CDR1 LGHDT and CDR2 YNNKEL (reference sequence). For the CDR3, the DNA is TGTGCCAGCAGCCTAAGATGGGGGGGCCGTAAGCCAAACACAGATACGCAGTATTTT. It is translated as CASSLRWGGRKPNTDTQYF.

The chain links TRBV5-1 to TRBJ1-2; TRBD1 might be the D (5 bases). CDR3 length: 15 amino acids. Germline lookup yields CDR1 SGHRS and CDR2 YFSETQ. Trimming removed 5 bases at V and 3 bases at J, with 17 bases between. The CDR3 is CASRTGGTDYYGYTF. CDR3 in DNA: TGCGCCAGCAGAACGGGCGGGACCGATTACTATGGCTACACCTTC. Variable domain in full (rest from reference TRBV5-1 and TRBJ1-2): KAGVTQTPRYLIKTRGQQVTLSCSPISGHRSVSWYQQTPGQGLQFLFEYFSETQRNKGNFPGRFSGRQFSNSRSEMNVSTLELGDSALYLCASRTGGTDYYGYTFGSGTRLTVV.

This chain uses TRBV5-6 with TRBJ1-2; 7 positions agree with TRBD1. The CDR3 consists of 14 residues. CDR1 and CDR2 from the germline V gene are SGHDT and YYEEEE. V lost 5 bases, J lost 6 bases, and 10 bases stayed unmatched. Written as DNA, the CDR3 is TGTGCCAGCAGACAGAAGGGGGCGGGAGATGGCTACACCTTC. It codes for CASRQKGAGDGYTF.

The V call is TRBV7-9, the J call TRBJ2-7; possible D gene TRBD1, 5 bases. The CDR3 loop spans 13 amino acids. V lost 2 bases, J lost 6 bases, and 11 bases lay in between. Germline assignment: CDR1 SEHNR and CDR2 FQNEAQ (reference sequence). CDR3 region: CASSLQWGFEQYF. The CDR3 coding sequence is TGTGCCAGCAGCTTACAATGGGGCTTCGAGCAGTACTTC.

V usage is TRBV29-1 and J usage is TRBJ1-1, with D unclear. Germline V CDR1 and CDR2: SQVTM, ANQGSEA. Trimming removed 5 bases from V and 7 bases from J, with 11 bases in between. This CDR3 is 11 amino acids long. The DNA for the CDR3 is TGCAGCGTTACGGAGGCGTATGAAGCTTTCTTT. It yields the protein CSVTEAYEAFF.

The V and J genes are TRBV5-1 and TRBJ2-3, with 8 bases matching TRBD2. This CDR3 region has 15 residues. Germline CDR1 and CDR2: SGHRS and YFSETQ. Trimming at V came to 2 bases and at J to 0 bases, leaving 2 bases not matched to a gene. This CDR3 reads CASSLTSGSTDTQYF. Here the CDR3 DNA reads TGCGCCAGCAGCTTAACTAGCGGTAGCACAGATACGCAGTATTTT.

This chain connects TRBV13 to TRBJ1-3; perhaps TRBD1 as D (6 bases). The CDR3 loop spans 16 amino acids. Trimming pared 3 bases from V and 0 bases from J, leaving 12 bases between. CDR1 and CDR2 from the germline V gene are PRHDT and FYEKMQ (reference sequence). CDR3 sequence reads: CASSLDSSFSGNTIYF. DNA of the CDR3: TGTGCCAGCAGCTTGGACAGCTCCTTCTCTGGAAACACCATATATTTT. Supplemented by reference TRBV13 and TRBJ1-3, the full variable domain reads AAGVIQSPRHLIKEKRETATLKCYPIPRHDTVYWYQQGPGQDPQFLISFYEKMQSDKGSIPDRFSAQQFSDYHSELNMSSLELGDSALYFCASSLDSSFSGNTIYFGEGSWLTVV.

The chain links TRBV5-4 to TRBJ2-2, with a possible D match to TRBD1 (5 bases). CDR3 length: 17 amino acids. The germline V gene has CDR1 SGHNT and CDR2 YYREEE (reference sequence). The V and J ends lost 4 bases and 4 bases respectively, with 20 bases between them. Written as DNA, the CDR3 is TGTGCCAGCAGCACAAAGCTCCTGGGGCAGGCCACCGGGGAGCTGTTTTTT. This encodes CASSTKLLGQATGELFF.

The V gene is TRBV18, the J gene TRBJ1-6; D uncertain. Germline V gene data show CDR1 as KGHSH and CDR2 as LQKENI. The CDR3 contains 15 residues. Trimming removed 3 bases from V and 0 bases from J, with 6 bases in between. The CDR3 loop is CASSPTSSYNSPLHF. CDR3 coding DNA: TGTGCCAGCTCACCGACAAGCTCCTATAATTCACCCCTCCACTTT.

V and J are TRBV2 and TRBJ2-1; D is undetermined. The CDR3 contains 15 residues. V lost 0 bases, J lost 4 bases, and 10 bases lay in between. CDR1 and CDR2 from the germline V gene are SNHLY and FYNNEI. CDR3 region: CASSEAVEPYNEQFF. The CDR3 bases are TGTGCCAGCAGTGAAGCGGTCGAGCCATACAATGAGCAGTTCTTC.

The chain links TRBV12-3 or TRBV12-4 to TRBJ2-5; D gene uncertain. The CDR3 is 14 amino acids. V lost 7 bases and J lost 2, with 14 bases in between. The CDR3: CASKEAGRQETQYF. The CDR3 DNA follows: TGTGCCAGCAAGGAAGCCGGCAGGCAAGAGACCCAGTACTTC.

Concerning this clonotype itself: At one end the junction does not follow the germline gene, possibly because of a read error. The chain employs TRBV27 and TRBJ1-6; D gene uncertain. CDR1 and CDR2 from the germline V gene are MNHEY and SMNVEV (reference sequence). This CDR3 spans 13 amino acids. In nucleotides, the CDR3 is TGTGCCAGCACTTTTACCTACAATTCACCCCTCCACTTT. It translates to CASTFTYNSPLHF.

The chain combines TRBV7-9 with TRBJ2-1; 14 nucleotides align to TRBD2. Germline lookup yields CDR1 SEHNR and CDR2 FQNEAQ (reference sequence). Losses at the gene ends were 6 bases for V and 10 bases for J; bases not matched to a gene: 8. The CDR3 length is 15 residues. The CDR3, as DNA: TGTGCCAGCAGGAACCCGGGACTAGCGGGGGAGGAGCAGTTCTTC. Translating gives CASRNPGLAGEEQFF.

The gene calls are TRBV7-9 and TRBJ2-5; D is perhaps TRBD1 (6 bases). The V gene's germline CDR1 is SEHNR and CDR2 FQNEAQ (reference sequence). CDR3 length: 15 residues. V lost 5 bases to trimming and J lost 3 bases, with 16 bases between them. CDR3 DNA: TGTGCCAGCAGCCGCACCCCGGGACATGAAGAGACCCAGTACTTC. Translating it yields CASSRTPGHEETQYF.

The CDR3 DNA sequence: TGTGCCAGCAGCCGACCTGTGGAGACGGGGAGCGGTACGCAGTATTTT. This gives the protein CASSRPVETGSGTQYF. The chain employs TRBV7-9 and TRBJ2-3; D might be TRBD2 (5 bases). Germline values: CDR1 SEHNR, CDR2 FQNEAQ (reference sequence). The V and J ends lost 5 bases and 8 bases respectively, with 23 bases between them. This CDR3 is built from 16 residues.

Turning to this clonotype: The junction shows a germline mismatch at one end, possibly a read error. The chain couples TRBV7-7 to TRBJ2-1, with D perhaps TRBD1 (6 bases). The germline V gene has CDR1 SSHAT and CDR2 FNYEAQ (reference sequence). There are 16 residues in the CDR3. The CDR3, as DNA: TGTGCTAGCAGCTTAGCCCCAGGGGCCCTCTACAATGAGCAGTTCTTC. Its protein is CASSLAPGALYNEQFF.

The chain is built from TRBV7-9 and TRBJ1-1; D is uncertain. The CDR3 length is 12 residues. CDR1 SEHNR and CDR2 FQNEAQ come from the germline V gene (reference sequence). Trimming removed 4 bases at V and 1 base at J, with 4 bases between. The CDR3 bases are TGTGCCAGCAGCTCACAGAACACTGAAGCTTTCTTT. Residues: CASSSQNTEAFF.

The chain uses TRBV2 and TRBJ2-7; no firm D call. Per germline, CDR1 SNHLY and CDR2 FYNNEI. V was clipped by 7 bases and J by 2 bases, with 3 bases between them. This CDR3 has 10 amino acids. CDR3 loop: CASKTYEQYF. Here the CDR3 DNA reads TGTGCCAGCAAGACCTACGAGCAGTACTTC.

This sequence joins TRBV4-1 and TRBJ2-7; TRBD1 might be the D (6 bases). There are 14 residues in the CDR3. The V and J ends lost 4 bases and 1 base respectively, with 11 bases between them. From germline, CDR1 is MGHRA and CDR2 YSYEKL. The CDR3 region has the DNA TGCGCCAGCAGCCCTCAGACAGGTTCCTACGAGCAGTACTTC. This gives the protein CASSPQTGSYEQYF.

V is TRBV29-1 and J is TRBJ1-1; tentative D call: TRBD1 (6 bases). This CDR3 contains 11 residues. In germline, CDR1 is SQVTM, CDR2 ANQGSEA. V lost 6 bases to trimming and J lost 5 bases, with 10 bases between them. DNA for the CDR3: TGCAGCGTCCTCCAGGGGACTGAAGCTTTCTTT. Its protein product is CSVLQGTEAFF.

This chain uses TRBV19 with TRBJ1-2; no clear D gene. V dropped 7 bases and J dropped 8 bases, with 23 bases sitting between them. Germline assignment: CDR1 LNHDA and CDR2 SQIVND (reference sequence). The length of the CDR3 is 15 residues. The CDR3 sequence: CASTGEQDVLGGYTF. CDR3 DNA sequence: TGTGCCAGTACCGGGGAGCAGGACGTCCTGGGGGGCTACACCTTC.

V usage is TRBV6-5 and J usage is TRBJ2-7; D perhaps matches TRBD1 (5 bases). The CDR3 runs to 15 residues. Germline loops: CDR1 MNHEY, CDR2 SVGAGI. V was trimmed by 6 bases and J by 3 bases, leaving 18 bases between them. In DNA, the CDR3 is TGTGCCAGCAGCCGACCAGACATCAGGGACTACGAGCAGTACGTC. Translated: CASSRPDIRDYEQYV.

This chain links TRBV12-5 with TRBJ1-1, with 9 bases lining up with TRBD1. With V trimmed by 2 bases and J by 4 bases, 11 bases remained unmatched. Germline loops: CDR1 LGHNT, CDR2 FRNRAP. The CDR3 covers 17 residues. The CDR3 DNA follows: TGTGCTAGTGGTTTGTCTCTTGGGACAGGGCAGACCACTGAAGCTTTCTTT. It is translated as CASGLSLGTGQTTEAFF.

The rearrangement uses TRBV10-3 and TRBJ2-3; D is uncertain. The V gene's germline CDR1 is ENHRY and CDR2 SYGVKD. The CDR3 loop spans 15 amino acids. V shed 4 bases and J shed 0 bases, with 11 bases lying between them. The CDR3 here is CAISVGLTSTDTQYF. The CDR3 nucleotides read TGTGCCATCAGTGTCGGTCTAACGAGCACAGATACGCAGTATTTT.

The chain employs TRBV13 and TRBJ2-1; 8 bases map to TRBD2. This CDR3 has 15 residues. After removal of 5 bases from V and 0 bases from J, the junction contained 3 bases not matched to a gene. Germline V gene lookup returns CDR1 PRHDT and CDR2 FYEKMQ (reference sequence). CDR3 region: CASSREGSSYNEQFF. In DNA form, the CDR3 reads TGTGCCAGCAGCCGGGAGGGGAGCTCCTACAATGAGCAGTTCTTC.

This chain connects TRBV12-3 or TRBV12-4 to TRBJ2-5; D might be TRBD2 (5 bases). The CDR3 is 13 amino acids. V shed 2 bases and J shed 7 bases, with 11 bases lying between them. The CDR3 loop is CASSLPDEGTQYF. The CDR3 coding sequence is TGTGCCAGCAGTTTACCGGACGAGGGGACCCAGTACTTC.

V and J are TRBV19 and TRBJ2-6, with D unclear. The CDR3 extends over 14 amino acids. V lost 5 bases and J lost 2, with 7 bases in between. Per germline, CDR1 LNHDA and CDR2 SQIVND (reference sequence). The CDR3 reads CASSLRAGANVLTF. In nucleotides, the CDR3 is TGTGCCAGTAGTTTAAGGGCTGGGGCCAACGTCCTGACTTTC.

J is TRBJ2-6 and V is TRBV5-1; D is undetermined. The CDR3 runs 15 residues. Germline loops: CDR1 SGHRS, CDR2 YFSETQ. The ends were cut back, 5 bases at V and 4 bases at J, with 13 bases in the middle. The CDR3, as DNA: TGCGCCAGCAGTCAAACGGAGTTCGGGGCCAACGTCCTGACTTTC. It codes for CASSQTEFGANVLTF. Drawing the rest from reference TRBV5-1 and TRBJ2-6, the complete variable domain is KAGVTQTPRYLIKTRGQQVTLSCSPISGHRSVSWYQQTPGQGLQFLFEYFSETQRNKGNFPGRFSGRQFSNSRSEMNVSTLELGDSALYLCASSQTEFGANVLTFGAGSRLTVL.